Listed below are T cell receptor beta chains from one sample, sequenced in a study of T cells in Graves' hyperthyroidism and ophthalmopathy. One entry per CDR3 protein results from TCRdb running MiXCR on the multiplex PCR reads. The sample has under 750,000 distinct CDR3 sequences; about 19% are singletons. The source material was blood. The receptors here all came from a woman aged 50 to 60 with Graves' hyperthyroidism that later progressed to Graves' ophthalmopathy. Each CDR3 is given with its conserved first and last residue.

CDR3 | V
CSATQGASDTQYF | TRBV20-1
CASSVYGTGYYEQYF | TRBV9
CASSLILSNRDHSYEQYF | TRBV12-3/TRBV12-4
CASSQLRETQYF | TRBV3-1
CASRGQGGFNQPQHF | TRBV2
CASSPQTGGDYGYTF | TRBV6-1
CASSEYGQETQYF | TRBV2
CASSFRGAGGDTIYF | TRBV5-5
CASSLIPGGTSDTQYF | TRBV7-8
CASSPLPGRLQETQYF | TRBV18
CASTREGAGYGYTF | TRBV11-2
CASSLGLAGGLNEQFF | TRBV7-9
CASGFHVSGTSGAGELFF | TRBV12-5
CASSFPAGGQADTQYF | TRBV7-2
CASSGGGGVSRDTQYF | TRBV5-5
CASSNRVLNSPLHF | TRBV6-1
CASSAPTDTQYF | TRBV9
CASSLGGGGGSSYNEQFF | TRBV5-5
CASSIGTYSYNEQFF | TRBV6-1
CASSQVKGRETQYF | TRBV3-1
CAWSPIDHRINQPQHF | TRBV30
CASSDEFYTEAFF | TRBV6-1
CASSSSGGGWTEAFF | TRBV9
CASSFEAGGLTDTQYF | TRBV12-3/TRBV12-4
CASRKGATEAFF | TRBV11-2
CATAVSGDSYNEQFF | TRBV7-9
CASSATRMNTEAFF | TRBV5-1
CASSLVGGYSNQPQHF | TRBV5-1
CASSSTRASNQPQHF | TRBV7-9
CASREWQGAEDTQYF | TRBV2
CSARNPSGGAGTDTQYF | TRBV20-1
CASSPRGANSPLHF | TRBV12-3/TRBV12-4
CASSNGIREQYF | TRBV19
CASAGNSNQPQHF | TRBV7-9
CSASGAGPTNEKLFF | TRBV20-1
CASSVDINGEKLFF | TRBV9
CASSLERGAYNSPLHF | TRBV11-2
CASTGGAGQPQHF | TRBV19
CAWRVHEGRNGYTF | TRBV30
CASSQERANQPQHF | TRBV12-3/TRBV12-4
CASSDGGEAFF | TRBV25-1
CASSLPMVFRVNQPQHF | TRBV27
CASSWKGAWGETQYF | TRBV27
CASSLGPGSYEQYF | TRBV11-2
CASTRRGGNNSPLHF | TRBV12-3/TRBV12-4
CASSLGGQGYDTQYF | TRBV12-3/TRBV12-4
CASSPTRGRETQYF | TRBV7-3
CASTAGTSVQETQYF | TRBV12-3/TRBV12-4
CASSQVRVNTGELFF | TRBV3-1
CASSTLNAKNTEAFF | TRBV7-9
CSVRGPVQEAQYF | TRBV20-1
CASSLSGVDQPQHF | TRBV27
CASSYPGGILVNEQFF | TRBV5-6
CATSSRTEGEQYF | TRBV15
CSARVDRSPQPQHF | TRBV20-1
CASSLDFGDTQYF | TRBV5-4
CATSRDGTRGNTIYF | TRBV15
CASSERAGESEAFF | TRBV6-1
CASSTKEGLETQYF | TRBV19
CASRKGLGVEKLFF | TRBV6-2/TRBV6-3